A single sample gave rise to the 5 T cell receptor beta chains below, sequenced in a study of CD8+CD57+ T cells in acquired aplastic anemia. Genomic DNA was employed as the template in profiling TCR beta VDJ and CDR3. TCRdb reprocessed the reads with MiXCR, giving one entry per CDR3 protein. The sample has under 350,000 distinct CDR3 sequences; around three fifths are singletons. Whoever was chosen for sequencing had shown CD8+CD57+ cell expansion by flow cytometry. The sequencing input was sorted CD4+, CD8+, or CD8+CD57+ T cells (not recorded which) from PBMCs. These receptors all stem from a human donor with aplastic anemia.

The chain is built from TRBV19 and TRBJ1-5; D is ambiguous. This CDR3 has 12 residues. Germline CDR1 LNHDA, CDR2 SQIVND (reference sequence). Trimming removed 5 bases at V and 7 bases at J, with 9 bases between. This chain's CDR3 is CASSVGSQPQHF. For the CDR3, the DNA is TGTGCCAGTAGTGTGGGGAGCCAGCCCCAGCATTTT.

The chain uses TRBV20-1 and TRBJ2-3; 8 bases agree with TRBD2. This CDR3 comprises 16 residues. The V gene end was trimmed by 0 bases and the J gene end by 3 bases; junction bases not matched to a gene: 8. Germline V gene data show CDR1 as DFQATT and CDR2 as SNEGSKA (reference sequence). The CDR3 here is CSARDLGGRSTDTQYF. The CDR3 DNA reads as TGCAGTGCTAGAGATCTAGGCGGGAGGAGTACAGATACGCAGTATTTT.

The sample holds many counts of this clonotype. This rearrangement joins TRBV6-4 to TRBJ2-1; 7 nucleotides line up with TRBD2. Trimming removed 6 bases from V and 10 bases from J; junction bases left unmatched: 9. There are 13 residues in the CDR3. Germline values: CDR1 MRHNA, CDR2 SNTAGT. CDR3 in amino acids: CASSGDYSGEQFF. In nucleotides, the CDR3 is TGTGCCAGCAGCGGGGACTACTCCGGAGAGCAGTTCTTC.

The genes are TRBV7-2 and TRBJ2-3; the D is unclear. The length of the CDR3 is 13 residues. V lost 1 base to trimming and J lost 6 bases, with 8 bases between them. Germline lookup yields CDR1 SGHTA and CDR2 FQGNSA. The DNA for the CDR3 is TGTGCCAGCAGCTTAGGGCAGATCGATACGCAGTATTTT. It codes for CASSLGQIDTQYF.

Many counts were recorded for this clonotype. V is TRBV7-9 and J is TRBJ1-2, with 7 bases lining up with TRBD1. There are 15 residues in the CDR3. Germline V lookup: CDR1 SEHNR, CDR2 FQNEAQ (reference sequence). V dropped 1 base and J dropped 8; count of bases not matched to a gene: 10. CDR3 nucleotide sequence: TGTGCCAGCAGCTTAGAGGCAGGGGGGAAGGGGGGCTACACCTTC. Translating gives CASSLEAGGKGGYTF.